This T cell receptor beta chain was profiled in a study of spatial heterogeneity in lung cancer. TCRdb independently ran MiXCR on the 5' RACE reads; one entry per CDR3 protein. This sample carries 60,000 to 90,000 distinct CDR3 sequences, 13% of them seen once, and the ten largest clones take about 7.1%. Germline V gives CDR1 SQVTM, CDR2 ANQGSEA. The CDR3 has 14 amino acids. Losses at the gene ends were 0 bases for V and 2 bases for J; bases not matched to a gene: 2. There are many counts of this clonotype. Time point of the sample: sample taken at primary tumor resection. Unsorted tumor, nontumor lung tissue or cryopreserved PBMC supplied the whole RNA.

This sample comprised PBMCs, obtained at surgery. This chain joins TRBV29-1 and TRBJ2-5; TRBD2 matches at 8 bases. The source is a male donor with early-stage non-small cell lung cancer. CDR3 DNA: TGCAGCGTTGAAGATAGCGGGAAGCAAGAGACCCAGTACTTC. This codes for CSVEDSGKQETQYF.